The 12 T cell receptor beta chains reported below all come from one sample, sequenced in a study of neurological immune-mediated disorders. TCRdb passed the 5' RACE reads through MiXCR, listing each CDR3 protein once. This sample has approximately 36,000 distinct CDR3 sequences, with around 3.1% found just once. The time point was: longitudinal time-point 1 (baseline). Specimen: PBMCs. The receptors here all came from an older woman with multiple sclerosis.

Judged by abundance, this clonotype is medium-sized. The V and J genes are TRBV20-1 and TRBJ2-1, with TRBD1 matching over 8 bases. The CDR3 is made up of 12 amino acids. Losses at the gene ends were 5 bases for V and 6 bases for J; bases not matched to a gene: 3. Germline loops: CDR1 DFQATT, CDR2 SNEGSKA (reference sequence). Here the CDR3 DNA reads TGCAGTGCTTACGACAGGGGCAATGAGCAGTTCTTC. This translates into CSAYDRGNEQFF.

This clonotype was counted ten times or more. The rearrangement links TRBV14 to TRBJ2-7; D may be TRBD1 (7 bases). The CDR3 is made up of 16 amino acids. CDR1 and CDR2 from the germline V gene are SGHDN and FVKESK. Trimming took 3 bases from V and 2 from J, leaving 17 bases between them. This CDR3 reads CASSQMGGQGAYEQYF. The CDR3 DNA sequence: TGTGCCAGCAGCCAGATGGGAGGCCAGGGGGCCTACGAGCAGTACTTC.

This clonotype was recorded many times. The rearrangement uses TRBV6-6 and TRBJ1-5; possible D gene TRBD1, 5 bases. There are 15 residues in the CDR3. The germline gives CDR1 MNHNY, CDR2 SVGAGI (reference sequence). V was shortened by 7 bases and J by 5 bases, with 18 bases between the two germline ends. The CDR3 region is CASTNPGVDDQPQHF. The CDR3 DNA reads TGTGCCAGCACCAACCCGGGGGTCGACGATCAGCCCCAGCATTTT.

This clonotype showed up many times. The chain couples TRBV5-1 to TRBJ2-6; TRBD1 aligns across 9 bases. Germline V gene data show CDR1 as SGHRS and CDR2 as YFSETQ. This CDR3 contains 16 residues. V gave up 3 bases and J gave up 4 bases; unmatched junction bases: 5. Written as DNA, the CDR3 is TGCGCCAGCAGCTCCGGACAGGGGTTAGGGGCCAACGTCCTGACTTTC. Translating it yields CASSSGQGLGANVLTF. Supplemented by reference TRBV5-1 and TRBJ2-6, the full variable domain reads KAGVTQTPRYLIKTRGQQVTLSCSPISGHRSVSWYQQTPGQGLQFLFEYFSETQRNKGNFPGRFSGRQFSNSRSEMNVSTLELGDSALYLCASSSGQGLGANVLTFGAGSRLTVL.

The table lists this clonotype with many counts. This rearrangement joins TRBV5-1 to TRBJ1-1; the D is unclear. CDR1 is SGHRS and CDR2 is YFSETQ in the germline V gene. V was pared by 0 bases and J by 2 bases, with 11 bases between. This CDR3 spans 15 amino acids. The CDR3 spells CASSLVTAANTEAFF. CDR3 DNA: TGCGCCAGCAGCTTGGTCACAGCCGCCAACACTGAAGCTTTCTTT. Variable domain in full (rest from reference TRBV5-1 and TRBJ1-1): KAGVTQTPRYLIKTRGQQVTLSCSPISGHRSVSWYQQTPGQGLQFLFEYFSETQRNKGNFPGRFSGRQFSNSRSEMNVSTLELGDSALYLCASSLVTAANTEAFFGQGTRLTVV.

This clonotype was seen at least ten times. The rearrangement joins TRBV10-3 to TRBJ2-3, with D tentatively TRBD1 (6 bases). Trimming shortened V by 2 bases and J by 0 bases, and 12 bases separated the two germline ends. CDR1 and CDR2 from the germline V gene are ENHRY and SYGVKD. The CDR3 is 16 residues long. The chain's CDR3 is CAISEPMDRSTDTQYF. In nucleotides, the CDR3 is TGTGCCATCAGTGAGCCGATGGACAGAAGCACAGATACGCAGTATTTT.

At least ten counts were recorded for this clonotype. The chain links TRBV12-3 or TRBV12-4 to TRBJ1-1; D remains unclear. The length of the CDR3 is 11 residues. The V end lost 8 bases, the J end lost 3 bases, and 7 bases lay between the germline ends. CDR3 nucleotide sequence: TGTGCCAGCGCCCGAGACACTGAAGCTTTCTTT. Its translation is CASARDTEAFF.

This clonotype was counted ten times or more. This CDR3 is CSARAGTSGSQETQYF. The CDR3 coding sequence is TGCAGTGCTAGGGCGGGGACTAGCGGGAGCCAAGAGACCCAGTACTTC. This chain links TRBV20-1 with TRBJ2-5; 14 bases agree with TRBD2. The CDR3 loop spans 16 amino acids. With V trimmed by 3 bases and J by 1 base, 4 bases remained unmatched. Germline-derived CDR1 and CDR2 are DFQATT and SNEGSKA (reference sequence).

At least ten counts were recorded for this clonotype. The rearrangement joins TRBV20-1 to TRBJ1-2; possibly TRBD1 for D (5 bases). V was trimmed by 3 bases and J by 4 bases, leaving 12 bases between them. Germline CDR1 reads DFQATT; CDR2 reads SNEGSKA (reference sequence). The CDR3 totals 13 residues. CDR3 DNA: TGCAGTGCTAGTAATCCGGACACCTATGGCTACACCTTC. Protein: CSASNPDTYGYTF.

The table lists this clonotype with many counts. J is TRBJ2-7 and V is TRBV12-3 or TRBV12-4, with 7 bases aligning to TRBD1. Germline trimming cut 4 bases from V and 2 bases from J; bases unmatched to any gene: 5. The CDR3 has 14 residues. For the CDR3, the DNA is TGTGCCAGCAGTTCCACAGGGGTCCCCTACGAGCAGTACTTC. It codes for CASSSTGVPYEQYF.

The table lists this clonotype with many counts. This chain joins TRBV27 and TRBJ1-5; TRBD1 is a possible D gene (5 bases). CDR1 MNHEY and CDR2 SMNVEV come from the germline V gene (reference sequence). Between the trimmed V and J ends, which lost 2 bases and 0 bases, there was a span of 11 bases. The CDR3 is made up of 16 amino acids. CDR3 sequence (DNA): TGTGCCAGCAGTTTAGTGGGGCACAATAGCAATCAGCCCCAGCATTTT. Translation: CASSLVGHNSNQPQHF.

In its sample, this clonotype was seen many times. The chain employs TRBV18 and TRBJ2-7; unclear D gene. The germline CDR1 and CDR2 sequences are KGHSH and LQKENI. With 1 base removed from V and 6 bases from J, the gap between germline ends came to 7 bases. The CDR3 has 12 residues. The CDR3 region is CASSPLMGEQYF. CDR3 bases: TGTGCCAGCTCACCACTAATGGGCGAGCAGTACTTC.